One and the same sample provided the 16 T cell receptor beta chains below, sequenced in a study of cytomegalovirus exposure and HLA in healthy donors. PCR employed 60 Vbeta and 13 Jbeta primers. The method was immunoSEQ multiplex PCR; TCRdb's version includes in-frame clones alone and lacks a portion of them. Of some 150,000 clones in the sample, roughly 80% were seen once. Sequenced material: PBMCs. The receptors originated from a female donor in good health and CMV-seronegative.

The chain employs TRBV29-1 and TRBJ1-5; D is possibly TRBD1 (6 bases). With 5 bases removed from V and 0 bases from J, the gap between germline ends came to 14 bases. The CDR3 is made up of 15 amino acids. Germline values: CDR1 SQVTM, CDR2 ANQGSEA. DNA for the CDR3: TGCAGCGTTTGGACAGCGCCTTATAGCAATCAGCCCCAGCATTTT. This gives the protein CSVWTAPYSNQPQHF.

The gene calls are TRBV5-1 and TRBJ1-1; no reliable D call. The CDR3 sequence is 15 residues long. The germline V and J ends were trimmed by 0 bases and 0 bases, with 9 bases remaining between them. The V gene's germline CDR1 is SGHRS and CDR2 YFSETQ. CDR3 sequence: CASSLGALMNTEAFF. The CDR3 bases are TGCGCCAGCAGCTTGGGGGCATTAATGAACACTGAAGCTTTCTTT.

The chain uses TRBV27 and TRBJ2-1; 7 bases match TRBD1. V dropped 6 bases and J dropped 10; count of bases not matched to a gene: 12. The CDR3 is made up of 14 amino acids. From germline, CDR1 is MNHEY and CDR2 SMNVEV (reference sequence). The CDR3, as DNA: TGTGCCAGCAGCTCCGACAGGGTCTCGGGGGAGCAGTTCTTC. Amino acid sequence: CASSSDRVSGEQFF.

The CDR3 loop reads CASSYSRRIETEAFF. The CDR3 DNA reads as TGTGCCAGCAGTTATTCCCGGAGGATAGAAACTGAAGCTTTCTTT. J is TRBJ1-1 and V is TRBV6-5; D is unclear. V lost 3 bases and J 5 bases, leaving 16 bases between the germline ends. The CDR3 has 15 amino acids. The germline CDR1 and CDR2 sequences are MNHEY and SVGAGI.

A single count supports this clone. V is TRBV6-5 and J is TRBJ1-1, with D possibly being TRBD1 (6 bases). The CDR3 sequence is 15 residues long. Trimming took 2 bases from V and 4 from J, leaving 14 bases between them. Germline V gives CDR1 MNHEY, CDR2 SVGAGI. For the CDR3, the DNA is TGTGCCAGCAGTTACCTTCAGGGGAGGGGCACTGAAGCTTTCTTT. It is translated as CASSYLQGRGTEAFF.

CDR3 nucleotides: TGTGCCAGCCGGACAGGGGGATCGAGTACTGAAGCTTTCTTT. Amino acid sequence: CASRTGGSSTEAFF. The V call is TRBV2, the J call TRBJ1-1; TRBD1 agrees at 10 bases. Losses at the gene ends were 8 bases for V and 5 bases for J; bases not matched to a gene: 8. The germline CDR1 and CDR2 sequences are SNHLY and FYNNEI. The CDR3 length is 14 residues. The entire variable domain, with the rest obtained from reference TRBV2 and TRBJ1-1, is as follows: EPEVTQTPSHQVTQMGQEVILRCVPISNHLYFYWYRQILGQKVEFLVSFYNNEISEKSEIFDDQFSVERPDGSNFTLKIRSTKLEDSAMYFCASRTGGSSTEAFFGQGTRLTVV.

This clone was counted a single time. V is TRBV7-9 and J is TRBJ1-1; D gene unclear. CDR3 length: 12 amino acids. Deletions cut 5 bases from V and 7 bases from J, with 11 bases between. Germline V gene sequence: CDR1 SEHNR, CDR2 FQNEAQ (reference sequence). CDR3 sequence reads: CASSHPASEAFF. CDR3 bases: TGTGCCAGCAGCCACCCCGCGAGTGAAGCTTTCTTT.

The chain has TRBV4-1 and TRBJ1-1; 8 bases align to TRBD1. The CDR3 totals 14 residues. Germline V gives CDR1 MGHRA, CDR2 YSYEKL. The ends lost 1 base at V and 7 bases at J; junction bases unmatched: 5. CDR3 region: CASSQALGTGEAFF. CDR3 in DNA: TGCGCCAGCAGCCAAGCCTTAGGGACAGGTGAAGCTTTCTTT.

This clone has more than one count but fewer than ten. The chain joins TRBV30 to TRBJ2-2; D is perhaps TRBD1 (6 bases). The CDR3 loop spans 15 amino acids. V was shortened by 0 bases and J by 1 base, with 9 bases between the two germline ends. The germline CDR1 and CDR2 sequences are GTSNPN and SVGIG (reference sequence). The CDR3, as DNA: TGTGCCTGGAGTGTACTGGGACAGAACACCGGGGAGCTGTTTTTT. This codes for CAWSVLGQNTGELFF.

This clone was found a few times. J is TRBJ2-7 and V is TRBV19; perhaps TRBD1 as D (6 bases). The V and J ends lost 6 bases and 4 bases respectively, with 7 bases between them. The V gene's germline CDR1 is LNHDA and CDR2 SQIVND (reference sequence). The CDR3 consists of 11 residues. For the CDR3, the DNA is TGTGCCAGTAGGGGACAATACGAGCAGTACTTC. It encodes CASRGQYEQYF.

This chain joins TRBV27 and TRBJ2-2; 11 nucleotides agree with TRBD2. The ends lost 3 bases at V and 0 bases at J; junction bases unmatched: 3. This CDR3 comprises 17 residues. Germline assignment: CDR1 MNHEY and CDR2 SMNVEV (reference sequence). The CDR3 bases are TGTGCCAGCAGTTTTAGCGGGGGGGTTTCGAACACCGGGGAGCTGTTTTTT. It encodes CASSFSGGVSNTGELFF.

The chain has TRBV9 and TRBJ2-3; 7 nucleotides match TRBD2. Germline CDR1 and CDR2: SGDLS and YYNGEE. The CDR3 consists of 16 residues. V lost 4 bases, J lost 1 base, and 9 bases stayed unmatched. The CDR3 DNA follows: TGTGCCAGCAGCCCCAGATCTAGCGGCCGCACAGATACGCAGTATTTT. It specifies CASSPRSSGRTDTQYF.

The chain is built from TRBV4-1 and TRBJ2-2; no firm D call. Germline V CDR1 and CDR2: MGHRA, YSYEKL. The CDR3 is 15 residues long. Trimming removed 0 bases from V and 5 bases from J, with 10 bases in between. The CDR3 sequence is CASSQDRALTGELFF. CDR3 bases: TGCGCCAGCAGCCAAGATCGTGCGTTGACCGGGGAGCTGTTTTTT.

The chain uses TRBV12-5 and TRBJ2-1, with TRBD1 matching over 8 bases. The germline V gene has CDR1 LGHNT and CDR2 FRNRAP. This CDR3 is built from 16 residues. J gave up 5 bases and V 4 bases, and 10 bases lay outside the gene matches. CDR3 sequence reads: CASGSTTGAPHNEQFF. CDR3 sequence (DNA): TGTGCTAGTGGTTCCACGACAGGGGCCCCCCACAATGAGCAGTTCTTC. The entire variable domain, with the rest obtained from reference TRBV12-5 and TRBJ2-1, is as follows: DARVTQTPRHKVTEMGQEVTMRCQPILGHNTVFWYRQTMMQGLELLAYFRNRAPLDDSGMPKDRFSAEMPDATLATLKIQPSEPRDSAVYFCASGSTTGAPHNEQFFGPGTRLTVL.

This chain connects TRBV6-1 to TRBJ2-5; 7 positions match TRBD2. The J call may be mistaken, given a closer DNA end match to TRBJ2-7. This CDR3 has 12 amino acids. Per germline, CDR1 MNHNS and CDR2 SASEGT. The CDR3 sequence is CAAPGGGSEQYF. CDR3 sequence (DNA): TGTGCCGCTCCTGGGGGAGGGAGCGAGCAGTACTTC.

The CDR3 bases are TGTGCCAGCAGTCTATATCTAGCTGGGGATACGCAGTATTTT. Amino acids: CASSLYLAGDTQYF. The chain links TRBV6-5 to TRBJ2-3; maybe TRBD2 (5 bases). The CDR3 sequence is 14 residues long. The germline gives CDR1 MNHEY, CDR2 SVGAGI. Trimming removed 5 bases from V and 6 bases from J, with 15 bases in between.